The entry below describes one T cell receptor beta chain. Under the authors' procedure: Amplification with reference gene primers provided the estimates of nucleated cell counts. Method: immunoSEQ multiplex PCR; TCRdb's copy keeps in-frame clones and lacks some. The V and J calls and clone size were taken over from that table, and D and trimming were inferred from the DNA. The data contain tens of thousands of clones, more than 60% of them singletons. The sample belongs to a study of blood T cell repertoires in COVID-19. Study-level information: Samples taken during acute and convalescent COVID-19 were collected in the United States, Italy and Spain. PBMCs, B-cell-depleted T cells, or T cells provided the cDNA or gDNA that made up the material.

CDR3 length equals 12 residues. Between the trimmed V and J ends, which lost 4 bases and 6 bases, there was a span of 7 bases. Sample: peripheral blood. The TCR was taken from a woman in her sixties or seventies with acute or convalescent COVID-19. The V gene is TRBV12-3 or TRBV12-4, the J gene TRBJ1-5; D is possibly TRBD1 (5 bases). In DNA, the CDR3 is TGTGCCAGCAGTTCTAGGGGTCAGCCCCAGCATTTT. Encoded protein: CASSSRGQPQHF.